This is a list of T cell receptor beta chains from one sample in a study of T cells expressing NK-cell markers. Reprocessing the 5' RACE reads, TCRdb reports a single entry for every CDR3 protein and omits DNA. The sample holds around 180,000 distinct CDR3 sequences. Sequencing was carried out using blood T cells: a sorted CD56 or NKG2C T cell subset, CD4+ or CD8+ T cells, or bulk PBMC T cells (not recorded which). Receptors originate from a man aged 18-69 years in good health. CDR3s include the opening cysteine and the closing phenylalanine or tryptophan.

j_gene: TRBJ1-2
v_gene: TRBV11-2
CDR3aa: CASSLEGQGARINYGYTF

j_gene: TRBJ2-5
v_gene: TRBV15
CDR3aa: CATSRDESGALEETQYF

j_gene: TRBJ2-3
v_gene: TRBV27
CDR3aa: CASTGHSTDTQYF

j_gene: TRBJ2-1
v_gene: TRBV9
CDR3aa: CASSLGWGPSGNNEQFF

j_gene: TRBJ2-1
v_gene: TRBV6-1
CDR3aa: CASSEAAGGNEQFF

j_gene: TRBJ1-4
v_gene: TRBV20-1
CDR3aa: CSARGLTENEKLFF

j_gene: TRBJ1-2
v_gene: TRBV7-9
CDR3aa: CASSRTVYGYTF

j_gene: TRBJ1-5
v_gene: TRBV5-5
CDR3aa: CASSLGQEPNQPQHF

j_gene: TRBJ2-1
v_gene: TRBV7-6
CDR3aa: CASSLVPGSGGEQFF

j_gene: TRBJ2-3
v_gene: TRBV7-3
CDR3aa: CASSLTDLGTSSTDTQYF

j_gene: TRBJ2-3
v_gene: TRBV20-1
CDR3aa: CSARRVAGLSDTQYF

j_gene: TRBJ2-3
v_gene: TRBV12-3/TRBV12-4
CDR3aa: CASSFPSWGASDTQYF

j_gene: TRBJ2-1
v_gene: TRBV10-2
CDR3aa: CASSESRRSSYNEQFF

j_gene: TRBJ1-2
v_gene: TRBV10-2
CDR3aa: CASSEARTGAGDYGYTF

j_gene: TRBJ2-5
v_gene: TRBV2
CDR3aa: CASSTNLGTGDQETQYF

j_gene: TRBJ2-2
v_gene: TRBV7-8
CDR3aa: CASSFFGSGNTGELFF

j_gene: TRBJ1-2
v_gene: TRBV6-1
CDR3aa: CASSGGTGGFYGYTF

j_gene: TRBJ2-7
v_gene: TRBV13
CDR3aa: CASSSQPSYEQYF

j_gene: TRBJ2-5
v_gene: TRBV7-2
CDR3aa: CASSLNSYQETQYF

j_gene: TRBJ2-7
v_gene: TRBV27
CDR3aa: CASSTEGWGSYEQYF

j_gene: TRBJ2-2
v_gene: TRBV9
CDR3aa: CASSVGSSGGVTGELFF

j_gene: TRBJ2-5
v_gene: TRBV29-1
CDR3aa: CSVVRGYLQETQYF

j_gene: TRBJ1-2
v_gene: TRBV28
CDR3aa: CASSRTGSNYGYTF

j_gene: TRBJ2-1
v_gene: TRBV2
CDR3aa: CASSEALGSSYNEQFF

j_gene: TRBJ2-7
v_gene: TRBV4-2
CDR3aa: CASSQDLLGSKGEQYF

j_gene: TRBJ1-1
v_gene: TRBV24-1
CDR3aa: CATSGHHTEAFF

j_gene: TRBJ1-3
v_gene: TRBV29-1
CDR3aa: CSVFEPHLGNTIYF

j_gene: TRBJ2-2
v_gene: TRBV5-4
CDR3aa: CASSPNMGAPGELFF

j_gene: TRBJ2-2
v_gene: TRBV10-3
CDR3aa: CAISPNTGELFF